This TCR beta chain is from a study of a mutant IDH1 vaccine in newly diagnosed glioma. As to this clone: The antigen remains undetermined.

Assay used: immunoSEQ multiplex PCR; TCRdb lists only in-frame clones, some missing. The sample holds about 13,000 clones, around 77% seen once. Time point reported: week 47, end of study. Vaccinated patients received 300 ug of mutant IDH1 20-mer peptide per dose, with topical imiquimod. CDR3 length: 15 residues. Germline assignment: CDR1 SGHDT and CDR2 YYEEEE. The trim removed 3 bases at V and 5 bases at J, leaving 10 bases unmatched. This rearrangement joins TRBV5-6 to TRBJ2-7, with 8 bases lining up with TRBD1. This specimen was PBMCs, taken from a glioma patient whose treatment included an IDH1 peptide vaccine. This receptor was taken from a woman aged 35 to 49 with glioma. The CDR3 loop reads CASSSAGTGYDEQYF. The CDR3 DNA sequence: TGTGCCAGCAGCTCGGCCGGGACAGGCTATGACGAGCAGTACTTC.